These T cell receptor beta chains were read from a single sample in a study of T cells in Graves' hyperthyroidism and ophthalmopathy. Via MiXCR, TCRdb re-called the multiplex PCR reads, giving one row per CDR3 protein. The sample yields nearly 750,000 distinct CDR3 sequences, 35% seen once. Sequencing was carried out using blood. These receptors came from a woman aged 40 to 55 with Graves' hyperthyroidism. The CDR3 runs from the conserved cysteine through the conserved F or W. A D gene is named only where the DNA matches it firmly. Not every row has a clone size; where given, it reads once, few, many or a size class.

d_call j_call clone_size v_call cdr3_aa cdr3_nt
TRBD1 TRBJ2-2 once TRBV11-2 CASSLDRLLGQGSNTGELFF TGTGCCAGCAGCTTAGATAGACTTTTGGGACAGGGCTCAAACACCGGGGAGCTGTTTTTT
- TRBJ1-5 many TRBV20-1 CSARNMDQPQHF TGCAGTGCTAGAAACATGGATCAGCCCCAGCATTTT
- TRBJ1-1 - TRBV12-3/TRBV12-4 CASSQTSGTASGAFF TGTGCCAGCAGTCAAACGTCCGGGACGGCGTCTGGAGCTTTCTTT
TRBD2 TRBJ2-7 - TRBV20-1 CSALPLEGGGAEEQYF TGCAGTGCTCTCCCTTTAGAGGGCGGGGGGGCTGAGGAGCAGTACTTC
TRBD1 TRBJ1-2 - TRBV29-1 CSVEFRGQGATYGYTF TGCAGCGTTGAGTTCCGTGGTCAGGGGGCAACCTATGGCTACACCTTC
TRBD1 TRBJ2-7 many TRBV10-3 CAISANRGTYEQYF TGTGCCATCAGTGCAAACAGGGGAACCTACGAGCAGTACTTC
- TRBJ1-1 many TRBV10-3 CASSWYGLGTEAFF TGTGCCAGCAGTTGGTACGGTTTAGGCACTGAAGCTTTCTTT
- TRBJ1-5 - TRBV20-1 CSARDFRRAELNQPQHF TGCAGTGCTAGAGATTTTAGGAGGGCCGAGCTCAATCAGCCCCAGCATTTT
- TRBJ2-7 - TRBV19 CASSISRGFNYEQYF TGTGCCAGTAGTATCAGCAGGGGTTTTAACTACGAGCAGTACTTC
- TRBJ1-6 many TRBV20-1 CSAQDGNSPLHF TGCAGTGCTCAGGACGGAAATTCACCCCTCCACTTT
- TRBJ1-2 many TRBV24-1 CATSDLTGDYGYTF TGTGCCACCAGTGATTTAACGGGGGACTATGGCTACACCTTC
- TRBJ1-1 - TRBV4-3 CASSQASTSEAFF TGCGCCAGCAGCCAAGCTAGTACATCTGAAGCTTTCTTT
- TRBJ2-7 many TRBV7-8 CASSFARTAYEQYF TGTGCCAGCAGCTTTGCCAGGACGGCCTACGAGCAGTACTTC
- TRBJ1-2 many TRBV10-3 CASNQGNYGYTF TGTGCCTCCAATCAGGGGAACTATGGCTACACCTTC
- TRBJ2-3 few TRBV10-3 CAISEDSTDTQYF TGTGCCATCAGTGAGGACAGCACAGATACGCAGTATTTT
- TRBJ1-2 - TRBV4-3 CASSQDVRGLHGYTF TGCGCCAGCAGCCAAGATGTTAGGGGTCTCCATGGCTACACCTTC
TRBD1 TRBJ1-2 few TRBV27 CASSLPGGGGYTF TGTGCCAGCAGTTTACCAGGGGGCGGCGGCTACACCTTC
TRBD2 TRBJ2-7 - TRBV5-4 CASSSPTSGMTNEQYF TGTGCCAGCAGCTCCCCGACTAGCGGGATGACGAACGAGCAGTACTTC
- TRBJ2-5 - TRBV6-5 CASSYVGGFQETQYF TGTGCCAGCAGTTACGTGGGAGGCTTCCAAGAGACCCAGTACTTC
- TRBJ1-3 few TRBV6-5 CASSSLSNTIYF TGTGCCAGCAGTTCCCTTTCGAACACCATATATTTT
- TRBJ1-2 - TRBV24-1 CATSDSGTVERGYTF TGTGCCACCAGTGATTCCGGGACGGTCGAGAGAGGCTACACCTTC
- TRBJ2-7 many TRBV7-9 CASSTGNHEQYF TGTGCCAGCAGCACAGGTAACCACGAGCAGTACTTC
TRBD1 TRBJ1-3 - TRBV15 CATSRRGGEGNTIYF TGTGCCACCAGCAGGAGAGGGGGCGAGGGGAACACCATATATTTT
TRBD1 TRBJ2-5 many TRBV20-1 CSARDLGQAEETQYF TGCAGTGCTAGAGATTTAGGACAGGCTGAAGAGACCCAGTACTTC
- TRBJ2-7 - TRBV7-9 CASSLFAQGARSIYEQYF TGTGCCAGCAGCTTGTTTGCCCAGGGCGCGAGGTCCATCTACGAGCAGTACTTC
- TRBJ2-2 many TRBV7-2 CASSFLSGGELFF TGTGCCAGCAGTTTTCTTAGTGGCGGGGAGCTGTTTTTT